The 12 T cell receptor beta chains in this list originate from one sample, sequenced in a study of T cell clonality in common variable immunodeficiency. Overall study findings and caveats: In common variable immunodeficiency, TCR beta chains reportedly carried fewer deletions and N-nucleotide insertions.

Assay: immunoSEQ multiplex PCR; the TCRdb copy retains only in-frame clones and omits some. The sample includes some 20,000 clones, none of them occurring once. These receptors' targets are unknown. Sequencing was performed on peripheral blood mononuclear cells. These receptor sequences come from a human donor with common variable immunodeficiency.

This clone came up a few times. Read coverage stops 3 residues before the CDR3 terminus; the germline J gene supplies the remainder. The V gene is TRBV18, the J gene TRBJ2-2; D is perhaps TRBD1 or TRBD2 (5 bases each). The V gene lost 1 base and the J gene lost 1 base, with 7 bases spanning the gap. The V gene's germline CDR1 is KGHSH and CDR2 LQKENI. The CDR3 is 15 residues long. The DNA read from the CDR3 is TGTGCCAGCTCACCACAGGGGAGGAACACCGGGGAG. Its translation is CASSPQGRNTGE. The whole CDR3 protein is CASSPQGRNTGELFF.

The sequenced CDR3 bases are TGTGCCAGTAGTATAGCCGACAGGGGATTTCAGCCC. Its protein is CASSIADRGFQP. In full, the CDR3 is CASSIADRGFQPQHF. The chain combines TRBV19 with TRBJ1-5, with 8 bases fitting TRBD1. The CDR3 end falls 3 residues outside the read, so it is completed with the germline J gene. The ends lost 1 base at V and 6 bases at J; junction bases unmatched: 5. The germline V gene has CDR1 LNHDA and CDR2 SQIVND (reference sequence). This CDR3 contains 15 residues.

With respect to this clone: The observed sequence ends 3 residues before the CDR3 terminus, with the missing tail filled in from the germline J gene. This chain uses TRBV18 with TRBJ1-6, with TRBD1 as a possible D gene (6 bases). Between the trimmed V and J ends, which lost 1 base and 10 bases, there was a span of 14 bases. The CDR3 spans 15 residues. The germline V gene encodes CDR1 KGHSH and CDR2 LQKENI. CDR3 region: CASSPQDSLSSPLHF. Incomplete CDR3 DNA: TGTGCCAGCTCACCACAGGACAGCTTGTCATCACCC.

This clone was detected only a few times. The read ends 3 residues shy of where the CDR3 ends; the end is completed using the germline J gene. The chain carries TRBV7-9 and TRBJ1-5, with 7 bases fitting TRBD1. The CDR3 extends over 15 amino acids. Trimming took 3 bases from V and 4 from J; bases not matched to a gene: 6. CDR1 is SEHNR, CDR2 FQNEAQ, per germline (reference sequence). The CDR3 sequence: CASSLTGSPNQPQHF. The part of the CDR3 DNA that was read is TGTGCCAGCAGCTTGACAGGGAGCCCGAATCAGCCC. Combining the CDR3 with reference TRBV7-9 and TRBJ1-5 gives the whole variable domain DTGVSQNPRHKITKRGQNVTFRCDPISEHNRLYWYRQTLGQGPEFLTYFQNEAQLEKSRLLSDRFSAERPKGSFSTLEIQRTEQGDSAMYLCASSLTGSPNQPQHFGDGTRLSIL.

A few counts support this clone. Read sequence stops 3 residues before the CDR3 end, and the germline J gene provides the missing end. The chain employs TRBV18 and TRBJ2-3; 8 bases fit TRBD1. J was trimmed by 6 bases and V by 4 bases; bases with no gene match: 12. Germline V gene lookup returns CDR1 KGHSH and CDR2 LQKENI. The CDR3 has 16 amino acids. The part of the CDR3 DNA that was read is TGTGCCAGCTCACTCTTGGACAGGGTGTTGGCGGATACG. Translating gives CASSLLDRVLADT. The whole CDR3 is CASSLLDRVLADTQYF.

In the case of this clone: The read gets to within 3 residues of the CDR3 end, and the germline J gene fills in the rest. This sequence joins TRBV5-1 and TRBJ2-3, with TRBD2 as a possible D gene (5 bases). Trimming left V 0 bases short and J 0 bases short, with 11 bases between. CDR1 and CDR2 from the germline V gene are SGHRS and YFSETQ. The CDR3 extends over 16 amino acids. The CDR3 sequence: CASSLGSVFSTDTQYF. The CDR3 bases that were read are TGCGCCAGCAGCTTGGGTAGCGTTTTTAGCACAGATACG.

Turning to this clone: The sequence runs out 3 residues before the end of the CDR3; the remainder is reconstructed from the germline J gene. This chain uses TRBV2 with TRBJ1-6, with a tentative D call TRBD1 (6 bases). This CDR3 is 16 amino acids long. The V end was cut by 6 bases, the J end by 7 bases, with 19 bases between. The germline CDR1 and CDR2 sequences are SNHLY and FYNNEI. The CDR3 loop is CASSGPRGGGNSPLHF. The DNA read from the CDR3 is TGTGCCAGCAGCGGCCCCCGCGGAGGGGGAAATTCACCC.

As to this clone: Read sequence stops 3 residues before the CDR3 end, and the germline J gene provides the missing end. The J gene is TRBJ2-5, the V gene TRBV18; TRBD2 matches at 8 bases. Germline assignment: CDR1 KGHSH and CDR2 LQKENI. This CDR3 region has 19 residues. J lost 0 bases, V lost 2 bases, and 14 bases had no gene match. The CDR3 spells CASSPISARASGYQETQYF. The DNA read from the CDR3 is TGTGCCAGCTCACCAATTTCCGCCCGGGCTAGCGGGTACCAAGAGACC.

This clone has only a few counts. CDR3 DNA (partial): TGTGCCAGTAGTATGGGTAAAGGGGGCGCTCTTACAGATACG. Translation gives CASSMGKGGALTDT. The whole CDR3 sequence reads CASSMGKGGALTDTQYF. V is TRBV19 and J is TRBJ2-3, with TRBD1 identical over 7 bases. The CDR3 end is not reached by the read, which stops 3 residues before it; the germline J gene fills it in. Trimming at V came to 3 bases and at J to 3 bases, leaving 12 bases not matched to a gene. The CDR3 extends over 17 amino acids. Germline V gene data show CDR1 as LNHDA and CDR2 as SQIVND (reference sequence). Using reference TRBV19 and TRBJ2-3 for the parts outside the CDR3, the full variable domain is DGGITQSPKYLFRKEGQNVTLSCEQNLNHDAMYWYRQDPGQGLRLIYYSQIVNDFQKGDIAEGYSVSREKKESFPLTVTSAQKNPTAFYLCASSMGKGGALTDTQYFGPGTRLTVL.

CDR3 in amino acids: CASSLGRVSPLHF. The CDR3 bases that were read are TGTGCCAGCAGCTTAGGCAGGGTTTCACCC. The chain couples TRBV7-2 to TRBJ1-6; weak D call: TRBD1 (5 bases). The read stops 3 residues short of the end of the CDR3; the missing end is completed from the germline J gene. This CDR3 region has 13 residues. The V and J ends lost 1 base and 9 bases respectively, with 7 bases between them. Germline loops: CDR1 SGHTA, CDR2 FQGNSA. Together with reference TRBV7-2 and TRBJ1-6, the CDR3 gives the full variable domain: GAGVSQSPSNKVTEKGKDVELRCDPISGHTALYWYRQSLGQGLEFLIYFQGNSAPDKSGLPSDRFSAERTGGSVSTLTIQRTQQEDSAVYLCASSLGRVSPLHFGNGTRLTVT.

Concerning this clone itself: The read gets to within 3 residues of the CDR3 end, and the germline J gene fills in the rest. The V and J genes are TRBV7-2 and TRBJ2-1, with 7 positions matching TRBD2. Germline V gene sequence: CDR1 SGHTA, CDR2 FQGNSA. CDR3 length: 15 amino acids. V shed 0 bases, J shed 2 bases, and the junction held 1 base outside the gene matches. CDR3 loop: CASSLAGGTYNEQFF. CDR3 DNA (partial): TGTGCCAGCAGCTTAGCGGGGGGGACCTACAATGAG. The whole variable domain, filled in from reference TRBV7-2 and TRBJ2-1, reads GAGVSQSPSNKVTEKGKDVELRCDPISGHTALYWYRQSLGQGLEFLIYFQGNSAPDKSGLPSDRFSAERTGGSVSTLTIQRTQQEDSAVYLCASSLAGGTYNEQFFGPGTRLTVL.

This clone came up a few times. The read is 3 residues too short to cover the CDR3 end, so that end is filled in from the germline J gene. The chain joins TRBV7-2 to TRBJ1-1; TRBD1 is a possible D gene (5 bases). V dropped 5 bases and J dropped 4 bases, with 11 bases sitting between them. CDR1 and CDR2 from the germline V gene are SGHTA and FQGNSA. This CDR3 spans 13 amino acids. CDR3: CASSGNRLTEAFF. Incomplete CDR3 DNA: TGTGCCAGCAGCGGAAACAGGCTCACTGAA.